This TCR beta chain was sequenced during a study of blood T cell repertoires in COVID-19 (dated by TCRdb to the early 2020s). Some background on the complete study: Collaborator samples came from the United States, Italy and Spain and covered acute and convalescent phases of COVID-19. Deeply sampled blood TCRbeta repertoires from subjects exposed to, actively infected with, or recovered from COVID-19 were included in the dataset. Sample metadata almost always included a de-identified subject ID, COVID-19 status, age in years and sex. Where available, HLA class I and class II types were taken from metadata supplied by the sample provider and were not determined by assay-based typing. The material from the prospective study consisted of cDNA or gDNA derived from T cells, B-cell-depleted T cells, or PBMCs. The samples were drawn from two sources: the first 160 participants of the ongoing ImmuneRACE study, and 1,000 to 1,500 subjects contributed by 6 global collaborators. A freely available public database, intended as a resource for researchers studying the immune response to SARS-CoV-2, is where the repertoires were released.

Broader findings and caveats from the paper: The quantity of clinical and demographic metadata differed by source and by participant and was supplied without curation.

V is cut by 2 bases and J by 6 bases, and the space between the germline ends is 17 bases. Looking up the germline V gene (reference sequence) yields CDR1 GTSNPN and CDR2 SVGIG. The cysteine opens and the phenylalanine closes a CDR3 of 15 amino acids. Kept here is only the CDR3 DNA, which spans 45 bases and is read in frame from base 1. To note about this clone: The target of this receptor is not known. No much larger clone is present one base from it, and per-base qualities are unavailable.

Samples from volunteer blood donors who had recovered from COVID-19 were contributed by a second Seattle source. Whole blood was collected in K2EDTA tubes by collaborating institutions according to the institutions' own protocols. Collaborator samples were shipped for TCRbeta analysis as frozen whole blood, isolated PBMCs, or DNA extracted from either sample type. The immunoSEQ Assay, a bias-controlled multiplex PCR, was used to amplify TCRbeta CDR3 regions from genomic DNA. In the paper's pipeline: Nucleated cell counts per sample were estimated from amplification of reference gene primers within the assay. To quantify the absolute abundance of each unique TCRbeta CDR3 rearrangement, sequence reads were collapsed and filtered. For each sample, productive Simpson clonality was calculated by taking the square root of Simpson's diversity index across productive rearrangements. This is the immuneACCESS table as TCRdb keeps it, with only in-frame sequences that have V and J called. A part of the clones is gone; compared with another copy, unresolved V genes explain less than half, and the rest is unexplained. From that table come the V and J calls and clone size; the DNA was used to work out D and trimming. The sample includes 160,000 or so clones, with around 81% observed a single time. The ten largest clones add up to 10% to 15% of the sample.

This clonotype was sampled from a man aged 65-85 years who had recovered from COVID-19. The sequence links TRBV30 to TRBJ1-3; the D gene is perhaps TRBD1, on 6 matching bases. Sequencing was done on a sample of peripheral blood. CDR3 loop: CAWSTSGAATNTIYF. The bases are TGTGCCTGGAGTACTTCAGGGGCCGCAACAAACACCATATATTTT.